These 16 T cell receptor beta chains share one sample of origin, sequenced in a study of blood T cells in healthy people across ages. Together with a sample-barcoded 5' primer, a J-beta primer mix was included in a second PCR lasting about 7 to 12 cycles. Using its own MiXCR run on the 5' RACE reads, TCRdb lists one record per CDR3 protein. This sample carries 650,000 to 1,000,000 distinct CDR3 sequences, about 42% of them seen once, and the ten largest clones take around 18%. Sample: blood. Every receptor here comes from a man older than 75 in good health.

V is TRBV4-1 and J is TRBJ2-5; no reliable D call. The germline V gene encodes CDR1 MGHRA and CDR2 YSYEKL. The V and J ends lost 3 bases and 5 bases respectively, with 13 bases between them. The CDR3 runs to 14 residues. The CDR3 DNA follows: TGCGCCAGCAGCCAGAACCCCGTCGGGGAGACCCAGTACTTC. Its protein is CASSQNPVGETQYF.

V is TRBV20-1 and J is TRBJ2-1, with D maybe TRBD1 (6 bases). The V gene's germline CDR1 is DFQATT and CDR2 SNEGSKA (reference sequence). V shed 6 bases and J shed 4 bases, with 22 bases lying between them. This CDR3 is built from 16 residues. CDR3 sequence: CSAPRAGTLRYNEQFF. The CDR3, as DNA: TGCAGTGCCCCCCGGGCCGGGACACTTAGGTACAATGAGCAGTTCTTC.

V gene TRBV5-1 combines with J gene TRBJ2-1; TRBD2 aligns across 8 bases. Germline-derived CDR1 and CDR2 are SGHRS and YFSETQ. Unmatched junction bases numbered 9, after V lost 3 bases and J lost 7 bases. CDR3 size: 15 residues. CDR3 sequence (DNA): TGCGCCAGCAGCTCGGTTAGGACTAGCCCGAATGAGCAGTTCTTC. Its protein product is CASSSVRTSPNEQFF.

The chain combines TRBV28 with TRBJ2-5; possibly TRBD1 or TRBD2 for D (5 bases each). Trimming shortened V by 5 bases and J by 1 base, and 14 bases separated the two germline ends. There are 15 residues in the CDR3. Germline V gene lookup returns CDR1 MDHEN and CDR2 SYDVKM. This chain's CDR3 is CASSKVSGTQETQYF. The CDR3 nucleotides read TGTGCCAGCAGTAAAGTGTCCGGGACCCAAGAGACCCAGTACTTC.

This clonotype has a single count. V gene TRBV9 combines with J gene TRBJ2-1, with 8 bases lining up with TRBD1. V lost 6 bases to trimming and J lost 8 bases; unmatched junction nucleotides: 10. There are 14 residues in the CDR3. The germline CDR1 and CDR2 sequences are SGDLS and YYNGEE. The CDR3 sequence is CASTPRQGSDEQFF. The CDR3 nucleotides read TGTGCCAGCACCCCCAGACAGGGGTCGGATGAGCAGTTCTTC. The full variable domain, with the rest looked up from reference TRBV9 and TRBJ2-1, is DSGVTQTPKHLITATGQRVTLRCSPRSGDLSVYWYQQSLDQGLQFLIQYYNGEERAKGNILERFSAQQFPDLHSELNLSSLELGDSALYFCASTPRQGSDEQFFGPGTRLTVL.

This chain's CDR3 is CSARDPISGSLAKETQYF. CDR3 sequence (DNA): TGCAGTGCTAGAGACCCGATTAGCGGGAGCCTGGCCAAGGAGACCCAGTACTTC. This chain uses TRBV20-1 with TRBJ2-7; 9 bases line up with TRBD2. Matching the DNA end better, TRBJ2-5 makes the J call doubtful. The V gene's germline CDR1 is DFQATT and CDR2 SNEGSKA (reference sequence). The CDR3 is made up of 18 amino acids.

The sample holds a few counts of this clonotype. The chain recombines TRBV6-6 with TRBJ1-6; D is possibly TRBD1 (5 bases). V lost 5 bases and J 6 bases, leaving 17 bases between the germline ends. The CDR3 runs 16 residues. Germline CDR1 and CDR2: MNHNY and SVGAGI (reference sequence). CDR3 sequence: CASSGEWGEGNSPLHF. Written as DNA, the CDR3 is TGTGCCAGCAGTGGAGAGTGGGGGGAAGGTAATTCACCCCTCCACTTT.

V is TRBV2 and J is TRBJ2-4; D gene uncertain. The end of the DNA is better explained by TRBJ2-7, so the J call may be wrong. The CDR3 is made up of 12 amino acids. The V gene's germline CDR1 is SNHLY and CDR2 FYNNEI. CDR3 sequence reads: CASRATTHEQYF. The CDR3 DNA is TGTGCCAGCAGGGCCACAACCCACGAGCAGTACTTC.

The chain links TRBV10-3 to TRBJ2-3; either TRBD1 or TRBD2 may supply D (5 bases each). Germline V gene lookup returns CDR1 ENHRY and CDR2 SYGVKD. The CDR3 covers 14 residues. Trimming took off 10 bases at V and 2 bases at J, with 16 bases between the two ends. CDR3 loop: CATRDPSITDTQYF. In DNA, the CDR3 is TGTGCCACCAGGGACCCAAGTATCACAGATACGCAGTATTTT.

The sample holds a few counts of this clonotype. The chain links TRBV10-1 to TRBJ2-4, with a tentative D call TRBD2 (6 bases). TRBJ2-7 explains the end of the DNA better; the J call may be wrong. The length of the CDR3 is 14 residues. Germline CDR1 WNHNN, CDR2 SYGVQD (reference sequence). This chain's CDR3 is CASSGTTLGGEQYF. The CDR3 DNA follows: TGCGCCAGCAGTGGGACTACCCTCGGGGGCGAGCAGTACTTC.

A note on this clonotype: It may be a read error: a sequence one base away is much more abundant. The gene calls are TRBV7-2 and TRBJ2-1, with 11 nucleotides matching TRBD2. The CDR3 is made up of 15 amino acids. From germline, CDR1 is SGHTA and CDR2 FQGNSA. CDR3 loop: CVSSLFTSGRGEQFF. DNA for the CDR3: TGTGTCAGCAGCTTATTCACTAGCGGGAGAGGAGAGCAGTTCTTC.

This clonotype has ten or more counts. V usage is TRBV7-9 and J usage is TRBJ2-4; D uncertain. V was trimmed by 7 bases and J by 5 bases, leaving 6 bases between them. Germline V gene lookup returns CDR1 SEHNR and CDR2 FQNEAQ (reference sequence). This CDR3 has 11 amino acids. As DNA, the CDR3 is TGTGCCAGCACGCTAGAAAACATTCAGTACTTC. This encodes CASTLENIQYF.

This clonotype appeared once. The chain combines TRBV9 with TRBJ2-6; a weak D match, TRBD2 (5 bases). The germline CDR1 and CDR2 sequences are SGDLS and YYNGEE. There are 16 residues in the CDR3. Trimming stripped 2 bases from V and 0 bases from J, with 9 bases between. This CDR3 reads CASSVPGSSGANVLTF. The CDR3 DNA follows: TGTGCCAGCAGCGTTCCGGGGAGCTCTGGGGCCAACGTCCTGACTTTC. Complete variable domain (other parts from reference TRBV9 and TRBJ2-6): DSGVTQTPKHLITATGQRVTLRCSPRSGDLSVYWYQQSLDQGLQFLIQYYNGEERAKGNILERFSAQQFPDLHSELNLSSLELGDSALYFCASSVPGSSGANVLTFGAGSRLTVL.

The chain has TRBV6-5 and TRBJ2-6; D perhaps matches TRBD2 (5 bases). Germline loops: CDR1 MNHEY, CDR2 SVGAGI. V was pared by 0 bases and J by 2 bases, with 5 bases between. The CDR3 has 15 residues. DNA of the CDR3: TGTGCCAGCAGTTACTCCGGGGCTGGGGCCAACGTCCTGACTTTC. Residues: CASSYSGAGANVLTF.

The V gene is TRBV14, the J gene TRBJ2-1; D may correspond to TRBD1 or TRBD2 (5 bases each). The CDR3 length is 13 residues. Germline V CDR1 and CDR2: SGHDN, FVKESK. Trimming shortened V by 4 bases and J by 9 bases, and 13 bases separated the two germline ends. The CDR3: CASSLLPGAEQFF. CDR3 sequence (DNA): TGTGCCAGCAGCCTCCTCCCCGGGGCTGAGCAGTTCTTC.

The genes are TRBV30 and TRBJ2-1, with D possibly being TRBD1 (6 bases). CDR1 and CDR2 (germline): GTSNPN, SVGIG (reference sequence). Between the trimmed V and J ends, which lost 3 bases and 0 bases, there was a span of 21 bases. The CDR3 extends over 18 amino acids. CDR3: CAWSPFSPRGSSYNEQFF. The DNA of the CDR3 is TGTGCCTGGAGCCCTTTTTCCCCCAGGGGTAGCTCCTACAATGAGCAGTTCTTC.